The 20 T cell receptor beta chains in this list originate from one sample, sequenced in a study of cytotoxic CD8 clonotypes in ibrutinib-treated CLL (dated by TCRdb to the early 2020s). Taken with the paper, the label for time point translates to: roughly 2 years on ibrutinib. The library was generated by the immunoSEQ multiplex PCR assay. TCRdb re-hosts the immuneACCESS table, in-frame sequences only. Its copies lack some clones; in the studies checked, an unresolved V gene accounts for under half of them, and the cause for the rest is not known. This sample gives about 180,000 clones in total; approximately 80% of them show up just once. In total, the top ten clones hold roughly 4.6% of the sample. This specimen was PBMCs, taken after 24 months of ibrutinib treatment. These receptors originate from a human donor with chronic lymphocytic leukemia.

The CDR3 here is CASSPNPTGRTEAFF. In nucleotides, the CDR3 is TGTGCCAGCAGTCCAAACCCCACAGGGCGGACTGAAGCTTTCTTT. The chain is built from TRBV28 and TRBJ1-1; possible D gene TRBD1, 6 bases. Per germline, CDR1 MDHEN and CDR2 SYDVKM. V was clipped by 5 bases and J by 5 bases, with 18 bases between them. The CDR3 loop spans 15 amino acids.

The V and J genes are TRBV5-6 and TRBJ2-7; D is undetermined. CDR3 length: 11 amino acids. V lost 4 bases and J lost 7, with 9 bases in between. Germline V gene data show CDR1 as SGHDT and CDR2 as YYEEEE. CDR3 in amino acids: CASSPICEQYF. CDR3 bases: TGTGCCAGCAGCCCTATTTGTGAGCAGTACTTC.

As DNA, the CDR3 is TGTGCCAGCAGTTACGCTCCAGGGCCCGGGGAGCAGTACTTC. Residues: CASSYAPGPGEQYF. J is TRBJ2-7 and V is TRBV27; tentatively, D is TRBD1 (5 bases). Germline CDR1 is MNHEY and CDR2 is SMNVEV (reference sequence). Trimming removed 4 bases from V and 7 bases from J, with 17 bases in between. The CDR3 is made up of 14 amino acids.

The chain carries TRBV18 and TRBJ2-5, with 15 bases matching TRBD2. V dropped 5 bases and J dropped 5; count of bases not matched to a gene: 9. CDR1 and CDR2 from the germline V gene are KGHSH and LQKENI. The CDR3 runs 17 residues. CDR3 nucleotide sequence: TGTGCCAGCTCATCCGGACTAGCGGGAGGGCCGAGGGAGACCCAGTACTTC. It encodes CASSSGLAGGPRETQYF.

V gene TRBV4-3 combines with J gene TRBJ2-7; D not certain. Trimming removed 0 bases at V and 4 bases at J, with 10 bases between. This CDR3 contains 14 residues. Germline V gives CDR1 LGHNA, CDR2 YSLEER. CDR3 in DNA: TGCGCCAGCAGCCAAGATTACCCGGGTTACGAGCAGTACTTC. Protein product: CASSQDYPGYEQYF.

The CDR3: CASSGGRRSNEKLFF. The CDR3 region has the DNA TGTGCCAGCAGCGGAGGCCGGAGGAGTAATGAAAAACTGTTTTTT. The rearrangement uses TRBV9 and TRBJ1-4; D gene ambiguous. The CDR3 consists of 15 residues. The germline CDR1 and CDR2 sequences are SGDLS and YYNGEE. Trimming cost V 3 bases and J 4 bases, with 13 bases left between them.

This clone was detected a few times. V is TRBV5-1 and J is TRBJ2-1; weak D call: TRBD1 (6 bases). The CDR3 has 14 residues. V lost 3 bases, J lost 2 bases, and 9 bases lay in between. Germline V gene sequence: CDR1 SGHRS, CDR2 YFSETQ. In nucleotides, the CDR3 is TGCGCCAGCAGCTGGGGACAAGCCTACAATGAGCAGTTCTTC. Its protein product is CASSWGQAYNEQFF.

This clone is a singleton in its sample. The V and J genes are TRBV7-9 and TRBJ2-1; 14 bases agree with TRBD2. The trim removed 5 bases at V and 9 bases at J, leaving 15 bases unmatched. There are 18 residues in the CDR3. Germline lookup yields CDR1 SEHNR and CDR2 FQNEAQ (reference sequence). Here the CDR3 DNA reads TGTGCCAGCAGCCCCCGAGCGGGACTAGCGGGAGTTGGGATTGAGCAGTTCTTC. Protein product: CASSPRAGLAGVGIEQFF.

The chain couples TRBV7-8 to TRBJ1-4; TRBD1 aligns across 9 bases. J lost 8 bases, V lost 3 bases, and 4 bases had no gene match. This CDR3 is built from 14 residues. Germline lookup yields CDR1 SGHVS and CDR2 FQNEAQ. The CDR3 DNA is TGTGCCAGCAGCTTGGGGACAGGGACCGAAAAACTGTTTTTT. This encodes CASSLGTGTEKLFF. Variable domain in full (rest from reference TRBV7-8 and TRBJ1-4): GAGVSQSPRYKVAKRGQDVALRCDPISGHVSLFWYQQALGQGPEFLTYFQNEAQLDKSGLPSDRFFAERPEGSVSTLKIQRTQQEDSAVYLCASSLGTGTEKLFFGSGTQLSVL.

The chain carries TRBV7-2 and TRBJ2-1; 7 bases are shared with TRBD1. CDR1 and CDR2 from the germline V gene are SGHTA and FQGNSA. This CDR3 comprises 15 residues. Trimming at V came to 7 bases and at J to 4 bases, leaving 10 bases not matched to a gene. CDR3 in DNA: TGTGCCAGCACTACCGGACGGGACAGTTACAATGAGCAGTTCTTC. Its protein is CASTTGRDSYNEQFF. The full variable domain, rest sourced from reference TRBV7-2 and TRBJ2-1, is GAGVSQSPSNKVTEKGKDVELRCDPISGHTALYWYRQSLGQGLEFLIYFQGNSAPDKSGLPSDRFSAERTGGSVSTLTIQRTQQEDSAVYLCASTTGRDSYNEQFFGPGTRLTVL.

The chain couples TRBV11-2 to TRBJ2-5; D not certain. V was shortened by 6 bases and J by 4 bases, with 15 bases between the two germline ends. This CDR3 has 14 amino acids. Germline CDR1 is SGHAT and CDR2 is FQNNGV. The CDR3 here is CASSQLLRRETQYF. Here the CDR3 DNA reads TGTGCCAGCAGTCAACTACTCCGCCGAGAGACCCAGTACTTC.

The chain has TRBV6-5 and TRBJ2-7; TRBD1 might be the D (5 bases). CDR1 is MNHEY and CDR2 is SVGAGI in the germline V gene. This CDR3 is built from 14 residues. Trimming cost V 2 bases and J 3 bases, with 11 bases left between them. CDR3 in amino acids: CASSYRQSLYEQYF. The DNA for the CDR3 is TGTGCCAGCAGTTACCGACAGAGTCTCTACGAGCAGTACTTC.

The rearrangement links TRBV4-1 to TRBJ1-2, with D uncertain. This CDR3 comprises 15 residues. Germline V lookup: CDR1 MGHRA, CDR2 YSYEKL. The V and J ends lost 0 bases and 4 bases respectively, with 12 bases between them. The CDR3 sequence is CASSQDEGTGYGYTF. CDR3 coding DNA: TGCGCCAGCAGCCAAGATGAGGGAACGGGCTATGGCTACACCTTC.

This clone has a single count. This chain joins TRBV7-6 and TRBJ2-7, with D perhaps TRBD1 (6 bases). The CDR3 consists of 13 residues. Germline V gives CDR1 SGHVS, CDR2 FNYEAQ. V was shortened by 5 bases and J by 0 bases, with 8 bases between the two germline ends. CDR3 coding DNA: TGTGCCAGCAGCGCCAGGGGCTCCTACGAGCAGTACTTC. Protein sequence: CASSARGSYEQYF.

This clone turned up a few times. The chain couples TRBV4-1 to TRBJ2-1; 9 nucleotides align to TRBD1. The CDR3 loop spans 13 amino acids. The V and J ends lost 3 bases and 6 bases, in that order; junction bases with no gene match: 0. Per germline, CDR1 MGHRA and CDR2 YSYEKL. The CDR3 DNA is TGCGCCAGCAGCCAGACAGGGGGCAATGAGCAGTTCTTC. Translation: CASSQTGGNEQFF.

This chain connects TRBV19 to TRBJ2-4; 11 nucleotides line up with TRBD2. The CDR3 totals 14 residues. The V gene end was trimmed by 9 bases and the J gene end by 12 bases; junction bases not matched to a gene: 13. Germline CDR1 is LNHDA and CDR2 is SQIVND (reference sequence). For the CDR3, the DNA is TGTGCCAGCCGGCCTATAGCGGGAGGGCCGGGTCAGTACTTC. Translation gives CASRPIAGGPGQYF.

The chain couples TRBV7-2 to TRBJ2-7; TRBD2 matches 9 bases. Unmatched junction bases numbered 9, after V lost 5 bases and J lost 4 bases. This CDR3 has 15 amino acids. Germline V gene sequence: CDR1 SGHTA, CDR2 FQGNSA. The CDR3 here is CASSTTSGSTYEQYF. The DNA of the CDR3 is TGTGCCAGCAGCACCACTAGCGGGTCGACTTACGAGCAGTACTTC.

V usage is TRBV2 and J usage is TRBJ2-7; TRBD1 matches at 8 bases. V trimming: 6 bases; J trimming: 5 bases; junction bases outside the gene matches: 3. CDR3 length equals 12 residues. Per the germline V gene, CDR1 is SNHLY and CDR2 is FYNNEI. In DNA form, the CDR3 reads TGTGCCAGCAGACTGACAGGGGACGAGCAGTACTTC. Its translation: CASRLTGDEQYF.

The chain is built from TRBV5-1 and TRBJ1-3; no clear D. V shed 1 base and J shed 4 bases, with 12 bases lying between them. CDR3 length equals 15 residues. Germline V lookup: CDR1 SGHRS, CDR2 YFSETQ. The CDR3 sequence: CASSLHGERGNTIYF. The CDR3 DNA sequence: TGCGCCAGCAGCTTGCACGGAGAGAGGGGAAACACCATATATTTT.

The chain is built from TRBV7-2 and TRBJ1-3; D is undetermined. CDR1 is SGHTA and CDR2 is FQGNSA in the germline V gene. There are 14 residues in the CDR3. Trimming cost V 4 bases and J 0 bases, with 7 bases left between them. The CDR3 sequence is CASSSQYSGNTIYF. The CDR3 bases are TGTGCCAGCAGCTCGCAATACTCTGGAAACACCATATATTTT.